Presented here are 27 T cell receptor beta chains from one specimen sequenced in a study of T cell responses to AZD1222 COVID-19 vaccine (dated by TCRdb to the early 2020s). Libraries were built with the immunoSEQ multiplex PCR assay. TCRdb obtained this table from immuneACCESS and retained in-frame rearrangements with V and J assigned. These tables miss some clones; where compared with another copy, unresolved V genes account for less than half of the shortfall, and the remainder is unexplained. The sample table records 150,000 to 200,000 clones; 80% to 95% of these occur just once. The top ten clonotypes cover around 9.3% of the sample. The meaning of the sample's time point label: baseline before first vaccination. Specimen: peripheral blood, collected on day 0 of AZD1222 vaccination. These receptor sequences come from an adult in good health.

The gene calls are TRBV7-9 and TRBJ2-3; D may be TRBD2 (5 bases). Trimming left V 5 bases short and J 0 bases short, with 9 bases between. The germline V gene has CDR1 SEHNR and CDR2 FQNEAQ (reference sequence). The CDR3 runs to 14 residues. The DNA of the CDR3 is TGTGCCAGCAGCCAACCGGGGAGCACAGATACGCAGTATTTT. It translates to CASSQPGSTDTQYF.

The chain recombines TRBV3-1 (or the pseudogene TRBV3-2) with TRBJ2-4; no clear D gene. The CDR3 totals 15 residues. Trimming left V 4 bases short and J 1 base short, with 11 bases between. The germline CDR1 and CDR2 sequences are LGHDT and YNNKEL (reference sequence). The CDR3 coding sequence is TGTGCCAGCAGCCCTCGGTTGGGGGCCAAAAACATTCAGTACTTC. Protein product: CASSPRLGAKNIQYF.

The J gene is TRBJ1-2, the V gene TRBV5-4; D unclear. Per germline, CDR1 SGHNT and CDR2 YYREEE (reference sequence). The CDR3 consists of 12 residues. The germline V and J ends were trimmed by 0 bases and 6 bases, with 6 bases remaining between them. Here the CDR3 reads CASSLVGDGYTF. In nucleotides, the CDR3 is TGTGCCAGCAGCTTGGTAGGAGATGGCTACACCTTC.

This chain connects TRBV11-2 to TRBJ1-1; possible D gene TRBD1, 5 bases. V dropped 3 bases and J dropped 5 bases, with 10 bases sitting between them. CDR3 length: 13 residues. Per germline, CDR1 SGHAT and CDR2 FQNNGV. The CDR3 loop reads CASSLQGSTEAFF. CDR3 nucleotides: TGTGCCAGCAGCTTGCAGGGTAGTACTGAAGCTTTCTTT.

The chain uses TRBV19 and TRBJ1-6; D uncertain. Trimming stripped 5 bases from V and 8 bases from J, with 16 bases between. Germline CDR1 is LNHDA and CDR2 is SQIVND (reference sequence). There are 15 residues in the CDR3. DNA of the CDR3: TGTGCCAGTAGTCAAAGACCCGGGCGGGATTCACCCCTCCACTTT. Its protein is CASSQRPGRDSPLHF.

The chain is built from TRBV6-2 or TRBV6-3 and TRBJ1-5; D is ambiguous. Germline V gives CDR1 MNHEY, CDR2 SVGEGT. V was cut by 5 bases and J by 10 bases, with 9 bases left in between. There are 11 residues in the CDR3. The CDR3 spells CASSRPGPQHF. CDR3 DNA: TGTGCCAGCAGTAGACCCGGACCCCAGCATTTT.

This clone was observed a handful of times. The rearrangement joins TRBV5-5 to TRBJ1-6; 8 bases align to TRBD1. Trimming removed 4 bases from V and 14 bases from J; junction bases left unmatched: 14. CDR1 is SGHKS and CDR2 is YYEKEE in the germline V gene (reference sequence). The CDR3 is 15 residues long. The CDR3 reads CASSARTGNDGSLHF. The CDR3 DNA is TGTGCCAGCAGCGCGAGGACAGGGAACGACGGATCCCTCCACTTT.

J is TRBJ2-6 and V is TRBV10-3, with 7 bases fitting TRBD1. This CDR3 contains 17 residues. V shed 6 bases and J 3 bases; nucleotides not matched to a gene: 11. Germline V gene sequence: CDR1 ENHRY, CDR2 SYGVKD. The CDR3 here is CAISPWNRGNGANVLTF. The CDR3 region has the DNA TGTGCCATCAGCCCCTGGAACAGGGGAAATGGGGCCAACGTCCTGACTTTC.

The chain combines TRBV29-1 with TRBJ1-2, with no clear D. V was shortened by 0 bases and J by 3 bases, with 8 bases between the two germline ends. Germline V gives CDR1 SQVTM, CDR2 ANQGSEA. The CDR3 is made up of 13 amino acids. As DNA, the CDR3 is TGCAGCGTTGAAGATTCGAGGGACTATGGCTACACCTTC. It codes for CSVEDSRDYGYTF.

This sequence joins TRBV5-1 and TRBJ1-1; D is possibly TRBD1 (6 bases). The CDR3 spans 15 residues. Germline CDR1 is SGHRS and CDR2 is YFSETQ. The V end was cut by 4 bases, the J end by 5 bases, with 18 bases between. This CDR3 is CASSPVGGRTTEAFF. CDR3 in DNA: TGCGCCAGCAGCCCGGTCGGGGGGCGTACGACTGAAGCTTTCTTT.

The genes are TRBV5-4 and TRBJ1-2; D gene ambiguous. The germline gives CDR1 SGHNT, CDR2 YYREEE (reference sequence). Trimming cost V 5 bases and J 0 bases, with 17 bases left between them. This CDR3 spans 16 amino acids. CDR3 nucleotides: TGTGCCAGCAGAGCCTCTCCGTCGGGTTCTAACTATGGCTACACCTTC. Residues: CASRASPSGSNYGYTF.

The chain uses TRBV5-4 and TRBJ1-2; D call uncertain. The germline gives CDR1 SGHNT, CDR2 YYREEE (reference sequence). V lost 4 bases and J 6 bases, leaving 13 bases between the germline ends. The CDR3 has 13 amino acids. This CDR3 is CASSLNTLNGYTF. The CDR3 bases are TGTGCCAGCAGCCTGAATACCCTAAATGGCTACACCTTC.

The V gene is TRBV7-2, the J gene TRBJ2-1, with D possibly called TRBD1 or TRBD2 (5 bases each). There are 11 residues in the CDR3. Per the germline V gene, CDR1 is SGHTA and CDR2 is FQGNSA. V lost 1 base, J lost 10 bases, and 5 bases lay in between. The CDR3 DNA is TGTGCCAGCAGCTTAGGGGGGGAGCAGTTCTTC. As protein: CASSLGGEQFF.

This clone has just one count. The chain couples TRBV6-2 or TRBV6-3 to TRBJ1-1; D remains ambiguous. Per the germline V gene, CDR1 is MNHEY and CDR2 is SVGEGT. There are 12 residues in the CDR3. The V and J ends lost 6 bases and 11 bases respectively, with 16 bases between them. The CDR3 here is CASSFAGSGAFF. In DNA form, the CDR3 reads TGTGCCAGCAGCTTTGCGGGATCGGGGGCTTTCTTT.

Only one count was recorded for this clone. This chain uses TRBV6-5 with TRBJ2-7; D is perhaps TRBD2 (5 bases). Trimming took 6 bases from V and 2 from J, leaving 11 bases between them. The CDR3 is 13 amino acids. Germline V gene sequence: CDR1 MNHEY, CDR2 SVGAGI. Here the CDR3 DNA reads TGTGCCAGCAGACCGGTGAGGGCCTACGAGCAGTACTTC. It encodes CASRPVRAYEQYF.

The CDR3, as DNA: TGTGCCAGCTCACCACTCCAGGGGGCAAATGAGCAGTTCTTC. The encoded protein is CASSPLQGANEQFF. This chain links TRBV18 with TRBJ2-1, with TRBD1 identical over 8 bases. J gave up 7 bases and V 1 base, and 3 bases lay outside the gene matches. CDR1 and CDR2 (germline): KGHSH, LQKENI. CDR3 length: 14 residues.

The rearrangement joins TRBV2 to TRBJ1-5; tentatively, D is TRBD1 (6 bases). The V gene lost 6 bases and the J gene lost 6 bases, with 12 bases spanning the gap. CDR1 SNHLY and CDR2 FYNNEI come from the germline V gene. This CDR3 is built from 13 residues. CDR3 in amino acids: CASRGGATQPQHF. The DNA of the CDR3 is TGTGCCAGCAGAGGGGGGGCGACTCAGCCCCAGCATTTT. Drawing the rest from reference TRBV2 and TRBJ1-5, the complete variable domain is EPEVTQTPSHQVTQMGQEVILRCVPISNHLYFYWYRQILGQKVEFLVSFYNNEISEKSEIFDDQFSVERPDGSNFTLKIRSTKLEDSAMYFCASRGGATQPQHFGDGTRLSIL.

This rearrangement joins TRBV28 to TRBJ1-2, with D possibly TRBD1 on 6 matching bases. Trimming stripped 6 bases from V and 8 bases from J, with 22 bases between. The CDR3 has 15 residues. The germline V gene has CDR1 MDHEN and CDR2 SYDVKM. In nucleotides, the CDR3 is TGTGCCAGCAGCCGGCGGTTCGGGGGGGCGCAGGGCTACACCTTC. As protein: CASSRRFGGAQGYTF.

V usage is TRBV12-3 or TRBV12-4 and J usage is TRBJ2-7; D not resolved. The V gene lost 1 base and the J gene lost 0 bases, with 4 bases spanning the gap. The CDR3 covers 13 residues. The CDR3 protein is CASSLGSSYEQYV. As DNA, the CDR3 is TGTGCCAGCAGTTTAGGCAGCTCCTACGAGCAGTACGTC.

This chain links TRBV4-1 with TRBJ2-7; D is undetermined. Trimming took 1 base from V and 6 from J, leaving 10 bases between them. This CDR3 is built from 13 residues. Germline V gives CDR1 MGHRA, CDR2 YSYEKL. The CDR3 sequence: CASSQGALGEQYV. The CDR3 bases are TGCGCCAGCAGCCAAGGAGCCTTGGGCGAGCAGTACGTC.

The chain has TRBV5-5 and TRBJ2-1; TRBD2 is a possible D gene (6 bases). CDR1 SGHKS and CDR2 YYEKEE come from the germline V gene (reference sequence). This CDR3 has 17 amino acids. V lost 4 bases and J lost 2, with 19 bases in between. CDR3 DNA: TGTGCCAGCAGCCCCGACCCATTAGCGGCACCCTACAATGAGCAGTTCTTC. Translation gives CASSPDPLAAPYNEQFF.

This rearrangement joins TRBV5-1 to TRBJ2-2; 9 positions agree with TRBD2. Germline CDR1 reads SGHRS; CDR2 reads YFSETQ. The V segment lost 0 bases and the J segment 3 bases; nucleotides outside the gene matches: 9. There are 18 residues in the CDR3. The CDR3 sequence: CASSLGLAGVTDTGELFF. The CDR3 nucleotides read TGCGCCAGCAGCTTGGGTTTAGCGGGAGTTACGGACACCGGGGAGCTGTTTTTT.

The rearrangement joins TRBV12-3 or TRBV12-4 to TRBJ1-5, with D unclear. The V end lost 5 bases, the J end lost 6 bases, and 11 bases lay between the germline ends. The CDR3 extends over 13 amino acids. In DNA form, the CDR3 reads TGTGCCAGCAGTACCGGTGGGTTTCAGCCCCAGCATTTT. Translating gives CASSTGGFQPQHF.

The CDR3 spells CASSLVGTDSPLHF. The CDR3 DNA is TGTGCCAGCAGCTTAGTCGGGACAGATTCACCCCTCCACTTT. The chain recombines TRBV7-8 with TRBJ1-6; 7 nucleotides match TRBD1. CDR1 is SGHVS and CDR2 is FQNEAQ in the germline V gene. There are 14 residues in the CDR3. The V gene end was trimmed by 1 base and the J gene end by 8 bases; junction bases not matched to a gene: 2. Using reference TRBV7-8 and TRBJ1-6 for the parts outside the CDR3, the full variable domain is GAGVSQSPRYKVAKRGQDVALRCDPISGHVSLFWYQQALGQGPEFLTYFQNEAQLDKSGLPSDRFFAERPEGSVSTLKIQRTQQEDSAVYLCASSLVGTDSPLHFGNGTRLTVT.

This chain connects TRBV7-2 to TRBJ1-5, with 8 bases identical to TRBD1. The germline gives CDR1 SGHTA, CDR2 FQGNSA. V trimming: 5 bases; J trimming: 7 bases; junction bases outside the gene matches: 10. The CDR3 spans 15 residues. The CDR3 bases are TGTGCCAGCAGCCAAAGGACAGGGTCCGGCCAGCCCCAGCATTTT. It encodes CASSQRTGSGQPQHF.

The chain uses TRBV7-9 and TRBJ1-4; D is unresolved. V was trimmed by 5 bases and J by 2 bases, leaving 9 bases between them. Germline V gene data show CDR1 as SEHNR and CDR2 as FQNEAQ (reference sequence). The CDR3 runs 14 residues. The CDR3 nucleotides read TGTGCCAGCAGCCGAAGTCGTACTAATGAAAAACTGTTTTTT. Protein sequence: CASSRSRTNEKLFF.

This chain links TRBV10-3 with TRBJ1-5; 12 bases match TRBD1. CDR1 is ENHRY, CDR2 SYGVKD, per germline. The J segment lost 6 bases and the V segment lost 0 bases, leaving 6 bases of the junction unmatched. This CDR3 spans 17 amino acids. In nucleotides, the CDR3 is TGTGCCATCAGTGAGTCCGCCGGGACAGGGGGCAGTCAGCCCCAGCATTTT. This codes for CAISESAGTGGSQPQHF.